The following is a T cell receptor (beta chain) sequence with its context. These data come from a study of cytomegalovirus exposure and HLA in healthy donors. Primers included in the PCR were 60 Vbeta and 13 Jbeta primers. The assay was immunoSEQ multiplex PCR, and TCRdb's table has in-frame clones only and misses some. This table has approximately 77,000 clones, around three quarters appearing once. The ends lost 10 bases at V and 6 bases at J; junction bases unmatched: 13. Per the germline V gene, CDR1 is SGHVS and CDR2 is FQNEAQ. This CDR3 is built from 15 residues. The clonotype originates from a man aged 35 to 55 in good health and CMV-seronegative. Specimen: PBMCs. The V gene is TRBV7-8, the J gene TRBJ2-2, with 8 bases fitting TRBD1. The CDR3 nucleotides are TGTGCCACCGCGGAGGTCAGGGGGCGATCCGGGGAGCTGTTTTTT. It translates to CATAEVRGRSGELFF.